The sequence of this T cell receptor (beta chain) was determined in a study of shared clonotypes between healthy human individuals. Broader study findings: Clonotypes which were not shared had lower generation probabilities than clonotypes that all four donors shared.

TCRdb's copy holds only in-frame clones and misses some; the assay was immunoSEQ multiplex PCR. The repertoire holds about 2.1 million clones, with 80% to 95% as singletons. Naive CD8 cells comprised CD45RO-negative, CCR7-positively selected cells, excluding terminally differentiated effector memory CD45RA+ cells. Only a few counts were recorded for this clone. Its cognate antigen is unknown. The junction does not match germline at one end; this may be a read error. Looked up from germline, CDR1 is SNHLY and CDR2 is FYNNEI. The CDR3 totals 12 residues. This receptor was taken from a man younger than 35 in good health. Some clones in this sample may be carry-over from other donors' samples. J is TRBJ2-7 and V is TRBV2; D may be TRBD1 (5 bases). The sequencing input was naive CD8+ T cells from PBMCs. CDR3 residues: CASSESRLKGSF. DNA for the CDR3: TGTGCCAGCAGTGAGTCCCGGTTAAAGGGGTCCTTC.